This T cell receptor (beta chain) was observed in a study of Tregs in tolerant kidney transplant recipients. Regarding this clone: Its antigen is still unknown.

Study-level points and caveats: No direct test of biological reproducibility was done here.

Germline loops: CDR1 SGHRS, CDR2 YFSETQ. This CDR3 comprises 17 residues. The V segment lost 0 bases and the J segment 5 bases; nucleotides outside the gene matches: 13. Clones were sequenced by immunoSEQ multiplex PCR, and TCRdb holds only the in-frame ones, with some missing. The sample lists some 250,000 clones, around 82% occurring once. This TCR was recovered from a human donor in good health. The V gene is TRBV5-1, the J gene TRBJ1-1, with 7 bases aligning to TRBD1. Material for sequencing was CD4+ T cells from blood. CDR3 sequence: CASSLAGGGGPSTEAFF. CDR3 in DNA: TGCGCCAGCAGCTTGGCTGGGGGAGGGGGCCCTAGTACTGAAGCTTTCTTT.